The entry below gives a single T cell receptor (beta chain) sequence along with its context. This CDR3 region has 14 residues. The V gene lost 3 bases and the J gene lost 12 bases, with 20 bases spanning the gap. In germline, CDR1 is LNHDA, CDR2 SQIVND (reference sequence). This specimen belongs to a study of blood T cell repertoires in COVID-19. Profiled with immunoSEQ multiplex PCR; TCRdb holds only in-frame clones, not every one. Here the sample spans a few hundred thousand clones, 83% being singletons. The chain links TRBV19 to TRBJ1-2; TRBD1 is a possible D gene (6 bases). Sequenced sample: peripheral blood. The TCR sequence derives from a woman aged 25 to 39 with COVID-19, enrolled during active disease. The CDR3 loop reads CASSILNRARGDTF. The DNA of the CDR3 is TGTGCCAGTAGTATCCTTAACAGGGCCCGTGGTGACACCTTC.